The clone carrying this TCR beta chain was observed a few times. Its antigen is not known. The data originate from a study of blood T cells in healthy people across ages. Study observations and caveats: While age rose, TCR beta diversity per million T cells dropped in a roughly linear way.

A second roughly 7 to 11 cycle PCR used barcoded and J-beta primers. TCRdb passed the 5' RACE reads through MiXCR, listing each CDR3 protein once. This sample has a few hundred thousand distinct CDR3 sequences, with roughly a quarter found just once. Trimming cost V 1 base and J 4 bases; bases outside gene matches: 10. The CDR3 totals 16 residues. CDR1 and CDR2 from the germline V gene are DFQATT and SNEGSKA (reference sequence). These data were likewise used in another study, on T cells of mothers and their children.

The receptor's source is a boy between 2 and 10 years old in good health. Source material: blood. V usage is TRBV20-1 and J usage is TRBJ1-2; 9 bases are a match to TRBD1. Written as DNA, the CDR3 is TGCAGTGCTAGAGTAACCCCCGGGACAGGGATCTATGGCTACACCTTC. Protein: CSARVTPGTGIYGYTF.